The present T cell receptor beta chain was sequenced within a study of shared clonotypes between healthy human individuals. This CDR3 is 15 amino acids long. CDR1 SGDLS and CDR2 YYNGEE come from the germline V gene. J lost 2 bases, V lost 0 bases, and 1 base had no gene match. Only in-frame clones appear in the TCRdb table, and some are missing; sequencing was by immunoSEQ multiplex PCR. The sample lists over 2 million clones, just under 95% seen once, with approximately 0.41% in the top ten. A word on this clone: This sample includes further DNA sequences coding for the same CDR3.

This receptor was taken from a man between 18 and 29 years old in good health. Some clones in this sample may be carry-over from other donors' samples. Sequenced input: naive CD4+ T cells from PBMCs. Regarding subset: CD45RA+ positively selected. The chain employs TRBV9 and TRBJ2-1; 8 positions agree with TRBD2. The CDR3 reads CASSVGGLAYNEQFF. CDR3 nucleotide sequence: TGTGCCAGCAGCGTAGGGGGACTAGCCTACAATGAGCAGTTCTTC.